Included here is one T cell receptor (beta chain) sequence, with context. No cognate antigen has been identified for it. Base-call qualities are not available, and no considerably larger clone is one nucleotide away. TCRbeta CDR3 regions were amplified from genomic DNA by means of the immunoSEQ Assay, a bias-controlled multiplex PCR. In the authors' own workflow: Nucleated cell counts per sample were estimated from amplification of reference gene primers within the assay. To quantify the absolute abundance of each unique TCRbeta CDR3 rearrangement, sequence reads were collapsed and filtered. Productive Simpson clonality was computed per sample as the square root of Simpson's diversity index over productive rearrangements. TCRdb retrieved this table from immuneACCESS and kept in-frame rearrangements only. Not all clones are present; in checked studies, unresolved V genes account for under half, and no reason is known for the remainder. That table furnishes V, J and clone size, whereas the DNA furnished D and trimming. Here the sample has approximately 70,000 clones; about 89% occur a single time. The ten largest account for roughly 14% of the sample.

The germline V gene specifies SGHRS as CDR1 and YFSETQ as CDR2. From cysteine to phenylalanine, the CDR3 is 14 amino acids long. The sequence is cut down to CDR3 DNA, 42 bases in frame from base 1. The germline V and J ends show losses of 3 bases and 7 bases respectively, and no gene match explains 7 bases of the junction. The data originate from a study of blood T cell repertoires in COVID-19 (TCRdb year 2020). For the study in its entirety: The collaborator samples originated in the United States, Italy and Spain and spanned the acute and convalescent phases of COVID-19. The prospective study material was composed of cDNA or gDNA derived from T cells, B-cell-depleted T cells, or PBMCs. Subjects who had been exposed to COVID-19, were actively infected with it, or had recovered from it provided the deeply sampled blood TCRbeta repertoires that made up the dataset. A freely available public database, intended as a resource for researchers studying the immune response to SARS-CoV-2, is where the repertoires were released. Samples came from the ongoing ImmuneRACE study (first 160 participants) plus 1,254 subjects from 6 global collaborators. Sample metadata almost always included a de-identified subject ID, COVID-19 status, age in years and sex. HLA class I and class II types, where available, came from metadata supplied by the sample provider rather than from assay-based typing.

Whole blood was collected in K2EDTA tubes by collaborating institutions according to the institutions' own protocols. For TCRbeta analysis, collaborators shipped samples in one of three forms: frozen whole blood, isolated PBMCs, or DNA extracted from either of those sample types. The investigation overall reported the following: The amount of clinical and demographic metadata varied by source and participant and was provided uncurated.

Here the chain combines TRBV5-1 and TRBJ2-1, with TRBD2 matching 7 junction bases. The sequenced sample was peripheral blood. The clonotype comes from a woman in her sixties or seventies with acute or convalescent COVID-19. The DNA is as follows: TGCGCCAGCAGCTGGGGGGGTCGTGGTAATGAGCAGTTCTTC. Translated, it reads CASSWGGRGNEQFF. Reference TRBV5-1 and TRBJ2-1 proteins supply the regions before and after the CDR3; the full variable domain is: KAGVTQTPRYLIKTRGQQVTLSCSPISGHRSVSWYQQTPGQGLQFLFEYFSETQRNKGNFPGRFSGRQFSNSRSEMNVSTLELGDSALYLCASSWGGRGNEQFFGPGTRLTVL.